This T cell receptor (beta chain) was captured by sequencing in a study of persistence of HIV-infected CD4 T cells (dated by TCRdb to between 2020 and 2021). Broadly, across the study: The median time the participants had spent on suppressive ART was 7 to 9 years. Peripheral blood samples of up to roughly 180 mL were taken at multiple time points, with the exception of a couple of participants who underwent leukapheresis at a single time point. Anti-CD3/anti-CD28 stimulation activated a higher proportion of cells, with a lower memory fraction, than antigen stimulation. CMV- and HIV-1 Gag-responding CD4+ T cells were isolated from ART-treated individuals so that antigen-driven clonal expansion of HIV-1-infected cells could be examined. TCRbeta sequencing assessed the clonality of all cells in each sorted population, while proviral sequencing assessed the clonality of infected cells. Cross-participant TCR cluster analysis included 8 or 9 participants for CMV and over five participants for Gag. What the research found in general, with its limitations: Degenerate expanded CDR3beta sequences were enriched in antigen-responding cells, suggesting convergent selection of CD4+ responses to CMV and Gag. Because the TCR analyses were done in bulk, restricting them to just the rare CMV-responding cells that actually carried HIV-1 proviruses was not possible. Only a small number of individuals took part in the study, and only a limited range of antigens was tested. Significantly lower TCRbeta richness was observed in CMV- and Gag-responding cells than in anti-CD3/anti-CD28-responding cells, and higher oligoclonality was observed in CMV-responding cells than in CD3/CD28-stimulated and Gag-responding cells. TCR oligoclonality correlated with proviral oligoclonality within the same sorted populations.

Trimming costs V 1 base and J 9 bases, and their ends lie 12 bases apart. CDR1 and CDR2, per the germline V gene (reference sequence), are SGHAT and FQDESV. From cysteine to phenylalanine, the CDR3 is 14 amino acids long. The kept DNA is CDR3 alone, 42 bases in frame from the first base. Concerning this clone itself: Its antigen is not yet known. The record has no base qualities; no much larger clone is one base away.

Sample treatment or condition, as interpreted from the label and publication: suppressive antiretroviral therapy. Cells were stimulated with anti-CD3/anti-CD28 magnetic beads as a nonspecific positive control representing the CD4+ T cell repertoire. Sorting of responding CD4+ T cells was based on upregulation of both CD40 ligand and CD69. HIV-1-infected adults in whom suppressive ART had been started during chronic infection were enrolled as participants. For at least 4 years, the participants' plasma HIV-1 RNA had been undetectable, below 50 copies/mL. To be included, a participant needed positive CMV serology and a CD4+ T cell count above 400 cells/uL. Before stimulation, PBMCs were isolated using density centrifugation and then depleted of CD8+ T cells. CD8-depleted PBMCs were stimulated for about 19 hours with anti-CD28/CD49d costimulation, CD40-blocking antibody and enfuvirtide to prevent new infections. Cell sorting was performed on a Beckman Coulter MoFlo Legacy or XDP sorter, and dead cells were excluded with propidium iodide. Genomic DNA was extracted using the QIAamp DNA Mini Kit for samples with more than one million cells and using the Quick-DNA Microprep Kit for all other samples.

TCRbeta repertoires were sequenced from genomic DNA with the immunoSEQ hsTCRB assay version 4 in survey mode. For TCRbeta sequencing, genomic DNA was diluted to 8 to 10 ng/uL, with up to 1 ug used per sample. On the authors' methods: TCRbeta data were analyzed in ImmunoSeq Analyzer 3.0, with diversity computed on productive nucleotide rearrangements. Using the Immunarch R package, lower-bound TCR diversity was estimated with the improved Chao index and clonality was estimated with the Gini coefficient. Different nucleotide rearrangements encoding the same CDR3beta amino acid sequence were treated as distinct clonotypes. Differential abundance analysis found TCRbeta sequences that were significantly enriched in antigen-responding cells compared with anti-CD3/anti-CD28-activated cells. GLIPH2 clustered TCRs by predicted peptide-MHC specificity, both within individual participants and across merged participant data sets. TCRdb mirrors the immuneACCESS table, restricted to in-frame sequences. Some clones are absent from its copies; in checked studies, under half trace to an unresolved V gene, and the reason for the others is unknown. The V and J calls and the clone size are those of that table, but D and trimming were determined from the DNA. The sample includes roughly 43,000 clones, with 70% to 90% observed a single time. The ten largest clones take up approximately 0.93% of the sample.

Sequencing was performed on CD4+ T cells sorted from PBMCs after roughly 18-hour stimulation, taken from a patient who received antiretroviral therapy. Read against the paper, the sample's cell subset or site label means: CD40L+CD69+ CD4 T cells responding to anti-CD3/anti-CD28 beads, representing the overall repertoire. The TCR comes from an adult man with HIV who was CMV-seropositive. The chain employs TRBV11-1 and TRBJ2-2, and the D gene may be TRBD1, 5 bases matching. The DNA reads as follows: TGTGCCAGCAGCTTAGGGCAGGGATCGAGGGAGCTGTTTTTT. The translation is CASSLGQGSRELFF.